This TCR beta chain was sequenced for a study of T-cell reconstitution after alpha-beta-depleted transplantation in children. Construction of the TCRbeta library involved unique molecular identifiers. In TCRdb, the PCR reads were re-called with MiXCR into one record per CDR3 protein. The sample lists about 540,000 distinct CDR3 sequences, 15% to 20% seen once, with 3.3% in the top ten. Trimming cost V 5 bases and J 6 bases, with 12 bases left between them. Per the germline V gene, CDR1 is KGHDR and CDR2 is SFDVKD. The CDR3 covers 13 residues. This TCR was recovered from a human donor who donated a stem cell graft to a child with acute lymphoblastic leukemia. The chain employs TRBV24-1 and TRBJ1-2; TRBD1 might be the D (6 bases). The starting material was PBMCs from the stem cell graft donor, obtained from the stem cell graft. This chain's CDR3 is CATSAPDRDGYTF. In DNA form, the CDR3 reads TGTGCCACCAGTGCCCCGGACAGAGATGGCTACACCTTC.